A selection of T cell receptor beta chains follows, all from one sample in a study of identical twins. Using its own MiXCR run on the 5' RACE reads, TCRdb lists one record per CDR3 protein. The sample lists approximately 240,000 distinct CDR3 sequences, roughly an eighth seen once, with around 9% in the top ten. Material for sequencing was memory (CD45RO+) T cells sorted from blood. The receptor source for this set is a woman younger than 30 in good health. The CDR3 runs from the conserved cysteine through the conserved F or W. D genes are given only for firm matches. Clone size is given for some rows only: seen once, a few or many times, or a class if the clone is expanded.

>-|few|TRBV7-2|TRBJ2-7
CASGLLGSSSYEQYF
TGTGCCAGCGGATTACTGGGGTCGAGCTCCTACGAGCAGTACTTC
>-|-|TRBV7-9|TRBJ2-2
CASTPGRDQTGELFF
TGTGCCAGCACCCCCGGGCGGGACCAAACCGGGGAGCTGTTTTTT
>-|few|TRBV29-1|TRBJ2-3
CSVEDRPGTDTQYF
TGCAGCGTTGAAGATCGTCCTGGGACAGATACGCAGTATTTT
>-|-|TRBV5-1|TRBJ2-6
CASSLDPSGANVLTF
TGCGCCAGCAGCTTGGACCCCTCTGGGGCCAACGTCCTGACTTTC
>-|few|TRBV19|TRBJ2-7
CASSKTGLGPYEQYF
TGTGCCAGTAGTAAGACAGGACTTGGGCCCTACGAGCAGTACTTC
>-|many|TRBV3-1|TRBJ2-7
CASSLSWSSYEQYF
TGTGCCAGCAGCCTTAGCTGGAGCTCCTACGAGCAGTACTTC
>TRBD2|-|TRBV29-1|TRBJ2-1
CSVDVAGAHAQFF
TGCAGCGTTGACGTAGCGGGAGCTCACGCGCAGTTCTTC
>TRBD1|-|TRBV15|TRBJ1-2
CATSRERDRGYYGYTF
TGTGCCACCAGCAGAGAAAGGGACAGGGGGTACTATGGCTACACCTTC
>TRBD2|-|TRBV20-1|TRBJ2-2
CSAFPLAGNTGELFF
TGCAGTGCTTTCCCCTTAGCGGGAAACACCGGGGAGCTGTTTTTT
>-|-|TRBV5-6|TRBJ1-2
CASSLRSGGGYTF
TGTGCCAGCAGCTTGCGGTCGGGAGGTGGCTACACCTTC
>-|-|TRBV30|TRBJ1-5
CAWKSRGLSNQPQHF
TGTGCCTGGAAGTCAAGGGGTTTAAGCAATCAGCCCCAGCATTTT
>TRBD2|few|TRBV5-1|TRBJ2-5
CASSGIVTETQYF
TGCGCCAGTAGCGGGATCGTAACAGAGACCCAGTACTTC
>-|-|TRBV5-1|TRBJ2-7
CASSLASRQTYEQYF
TGCGCCAGCAGCTTGGCCTCCCGACAGACCTACGAGCAGTACTTC
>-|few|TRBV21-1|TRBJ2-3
CASSKAGPPRDTQYF
TGTGCCAGCAGCAAAGCAGGGCCTCCACGGGATACGCAGTATTTT
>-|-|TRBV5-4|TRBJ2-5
CASSLAQQQETQYF
TGTGCCAGCAGCTTGGCCCAGCAGCAAGAGACCCAGTACTTC
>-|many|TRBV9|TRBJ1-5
CASSVDLMGQPQHF
TGTGCCAGCAGCGTAGATCTCATGGGTCAGCCCCAGCATTTT
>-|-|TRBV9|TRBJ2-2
CASSFTGGGTGELFF
TGTGCCAGCAGCTTTACAGGGGGGGGTACCGGGGAGCTGTTTTTT
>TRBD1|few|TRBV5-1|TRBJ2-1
CASSQGQGGPYEQFF
TGCGCCAGCAGTCAGGGACAGGGAGGCCCCTATGAGCAGTTCTTC
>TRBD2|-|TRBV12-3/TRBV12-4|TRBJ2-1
CASSFGLATSGGLNEQFF
TGTGCCAGCAGTTTCGGTTTGGCTACTAGCGGGGGGCTCAATGAGCAGTTCTTC
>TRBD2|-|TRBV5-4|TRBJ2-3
CASSSAGLADSDTQYF
TGTGCCAGCAGCTCGGCGGGACTAGCGGATTCAGATACGCAGTATTTT
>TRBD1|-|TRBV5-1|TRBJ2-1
CASSRRQGTSEQFF
TGCGCCAGCAGCCGGAGACAGGGGACGAGTGAGCAGTTCTTC
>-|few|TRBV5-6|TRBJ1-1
CASSLAAGRTEAFF
TGTGCCAGCAGCTTGGCCGCAGGGAGGACTGAAGCTTTCTTT
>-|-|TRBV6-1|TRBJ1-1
CASRPDRQNTEAFF
TGTGCCAGCAGGCCAGACAGGCAGAACACTGAAGCTTTCTTT
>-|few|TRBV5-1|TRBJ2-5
CASSLAGALRETQYF
TGCGCCAGCAGCTTGGCCGGCGCCCTAAGGGAGACCCAGTACTTC
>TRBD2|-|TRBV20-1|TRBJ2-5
CSAGRSAGGLQETQYF
TGCAGTGCTGGACGCTCAGCGGGAGGTCTACAAGAGACCCAGTACTTC
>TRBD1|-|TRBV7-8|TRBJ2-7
CASSLSGTGAGEQYF
TGTGCCAGCAGCTTATCGGGGACAGGGGCGGGCGAGCAGTACTTC
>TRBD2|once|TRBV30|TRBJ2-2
CAWSEWIAGASGELFF
TGTGCCTGGAGTGAATGGATAGCGGGAGCTTCCGGGGAGCTGTTTTTT
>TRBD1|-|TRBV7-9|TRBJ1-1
CASEGQQNTEAFF
TGTGCCAGCGAGGGACAGCAGAACACTGAAGCTTTCTTT
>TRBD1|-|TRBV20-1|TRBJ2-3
CSARPLRDRGPLSTDTQYF
TGCAGTGCTAGACCCCTCCGGGACAGGGGGCCCCTTAGCACAGATACGCAGTATTTT